This T cell receptor beta chain was obtained from a study of blood T cells in healthy people across ages. The CDR3 length is 13 residues. Germline values: CDR1 SNHLY, CDR2 FYNNEI. V was clipped by 4 bases and J by 10 bases, with 11 bases between them. A sample-barcoded 5' primer and a J-beta primer mix were used in a second PCR of about 7 to 11 cycles. One entry per CDR3 protein, called by TCRdb with MiXCR from the 5' RACE reads. This table holds roughly 860,000 distinct CDR3 sequences, less than 80% found once. Sequences were obtained from blood. The rearrangement uses TRBV2 and TRBJ1-6; D might be TRBD1 (6 bases). This clonotype originated in a man aged 25-40 years in good health. The CDR3 region has the DNA TGTGCCAGCAGTGGGACAGCGCGGTCACCCCTCCACTTT. Its translation is CASSGTARSPLHF.